The 27 T cell receptor beta chains reported below all come from one sample, sequenced in a study of blood T cell repertoires in COVID-19. Using immunoSEQ multiplex PCR, the repertoire was profiled, and TCRdb retains in-frame clones only, with some absent. In the table there are 200,000 to 250,000 clones, around 81% of which are singletons. Sequenced sample: PBMCs or T cells enriched from blood (not recorded which). These receptors were collected from a woman aged 50 to 60 with acute COVID-19.

The V call is TRBV3-1 (or the pseudogene TRBV3-2), the J call TRBJ1-2, with TRBD1 as a possible D gene (6 bases). The germline V and J ends were trimmed by 0 bases and 1 base, with 21 bases remaining between them. The CDR3 contains 19 residues. CDR1 and CDR2 from the germline V gene are LGHDT and YNNKEL (reference sequence). The CDR3 reads CASSQDSRGGEPGNYGYTF. The CDR3 DNA follows: TGTGCCAGCAGCCAAGATTCCAGGGGCGGTGAGCCCGGTAACTATGGCTACACCTTC.

The chain uses TRBV5-1 and TRBJ2-3; D perhaps matches TRBD2 (5 bases). The CDR3 is made up of 16 amino acids. V gave up 4 bases and J gave up 1 base, with 16 bases separating them. CDR1 is SGHRS, CDR2 YFSETQ, per germline. CDR3 in amino acids: CASSRLVAGGTDTQYF. In DNA, the CDR3 is TGCGCCAGCAGCCGCTTGGTGGCCGGGGGCACAGATACGCAGTATTTT.

This clone has a handful of counts. This sample also contains other DNA sequences that code for the same CDR3. The rearrangement uses TRBV12-3 or TRBV12-4 and TRBJ2-2; tentatively, D is TRBD1 (5 bases). V was trimmed by 6 bases and J by 5 bases, leaving 10 bases between them. The CDR3 consists of 13 residues. The DNA of the CDR3 is TGTGCCAGCAGGCAGGGTGGGACCGGGGAGCTGTTTTTT. It yields the protein CASRQGGTGELFF.

The chain carries TRBV5-8 and TRBJ2-7; the match to TRBD1 covers 9 bases. J lost 2 bases, V lost 5 bases, and 8 bases had no gene match. Germline V gives CDR1 SGHTS, CDR2 YDEGEE. The CDR3 sequence is 15 residues long. In DNA form, the CDR3 reads TGTGCCAGCAGGGGGGGACAGGGTCTACCCTACGAGCAGTACTTC. Amino acid sequence: CASRGGQGLPYEQYF.

The chain links TRBV15 to TRBJ2-5, with a tentative D call TRBD1 (6 bases). The CDR3 contains 14 residues. CDR1 LNHNV and CDR2 YYDKDF come from the germline V gene (reference sequence). V was pared by 2 bases and J by 0 bases, with 7 bases between. Here the CDR3 DNA reads TGTGCCACCAGCAGATGGGACAACCAAGAGACCCAGTACTTC. Translation: CATSRWDNQETQYF.

This sequence joins TRBV6-5 and TRBJ2-7; D is possibly TRBD2 (6 bases). V was cut by 8 bases and J by 1 base, with 9 bases left in between. The CDR3 covers 12 residues. Germline values: CDR1 MNHEY, CDR2 SVGAGI. The CDR3 DNA sequence: TGTGCCAGCCGGGGGAATTCCTACGAGCAGTACTTC. Translation gives CASRGNSYEQYF.

The rearrangement links TRBV11-3 to TRBJ2-7; the match to TRBD2 covers 10 bases. Unmatched junction bases numbered 9, after V lost 7 bases and J lost 0 bases. This CDR3 is 16 amino acids long. CDR1 SGHNT and CDR2 YENEEA come from the germline V gene. The CDR3 nucleotides read TGTGCCAGCACTTTAAGCGGGGGGGTAAACTCCTACGAGCAGTACTTC. Protein: CASTLSGGVNSYEQYF.

The V and J genes are TRBV5-1 and TRBJ1-1, with a possible D match to TRBD1 (5 bases). This CDR3 region has 14 residues. V was pared by 2 bases and J by 2 bases, with 10 bases between. Germline lookup yields CDR1 SGHRS and CDR2 YFSETQ. The CDR3 region is CASSFGAVNTEAFF. CDR3 sequence (DNA): TGCGCCAGCAGCTTTGGGGCTGTCAACACTGAAGCTTTCTTT.

J is TRBJ2-2 and V is TRBV28; no clear D. The CDR3 runs to 15 residues. V was pared by 4 bases and J by 2 bases, with 11 bases between. CDR1 and CDR2 from the germline V gene are MDHEN and SYDVKM. CDR3 amino acids: CASSSYISNTGELFF. The CDR3 DNA reads as TGTGCCAGCAGTTCGTACATCTCCAACACCGGGGAGCTGTTTTTT.

The sample holds one count of this clone. This rearrangement joins TRBV18 to TRBJ1-4; 7 positions agree with TRBD1. V was clipped by 2 bases and J by 0 bases; unmatched bases: 3. The CDR3 runs 16 residues. Germline V gives CDR1 KGHSH, CDR2 LQKENI. In nucleotides, the CDR3 is TGTGCCAGCTCACCAACAGGGGCGGCAACTAATGAAAAACTGTTTTTT. This encodes CASSPTGAATNEKLFF.

The J gene is TRBJ1-6, the V gene TRBV19; D may be TRBD1 (5 bases). The CDR3 spans 13 residues. Germline CDR1 is LNHDA and CDR2 is SQIVND (reference sequence). V shed 10 bases and J shed 9 bases, with 16 bases lying between them. The CDR3 bases are TGTGCCACCTCGCCAGGGCTGGGTTCACCCCTCCACTTT. Its translation is CATSPGLGSPLHF.

This rearrangement joins TRBV28 to TRBJ1-2, with a possible D match to TRBD1 (5 bases). Trimming pared 10 bases from V and 8 bases from J, leaving 17 bases between. CDR3 length equals 12 residues. CDR1 is MDHEN and CDR2 is SYDVKM in the germline V gene. The CDR3 DNA sequence: TGTGCCATCACGGAAACAGGTTGGGGCTACACCTTC. Its translation: CAITETGWGYTF.

This chain links TRBV15 with TRBJ1-4, with TRBD1 matching 10 bases. Germline CDR1 is LNHNV and CDR2 is YYDKDF (reference sequence). The V and J ends lost 1 base and 8 bases, in that order; junction bases with no gene match: 4. This CDR3 region has 15 residues. The CDR3 nucleotides read TGTGCCACCAGCAGAGCCGGACAGGGGGTAGAAAAACTGTTTTTT. Translation: CATSRAGQGVEKLFF.

The chain uses TRBV28 and TRBJ1-2, with 8 bases identical to TRBD1. The CDR3 totals 12 residues. CDR1 is MDHEN and CDR2 is SYDVKM in the germline V gene. With 5 bases clipped from V and 8 bases from J, the junction kept 4 bases outside the gene matches. The chain's CDR3 is CASSTTGGGYTF. In nucleotides, the CDR3 is TGTGCCAGCAGTACTACAGGGGGAGGCTACACCTTC.

This clone turned up a few times. The chain joins TRBV24-1 to TRBJ2-3; 11 bases are a match to TRBD1. The CDR3 loop spans 14 amino acids. Germline V lookup: CDR1 KGHDR, CDR2 SFDVKD. V shed 7 bases, J shed 5 bases, and the junction held 4 bases outside the gene matches. CDR3: CATRGTGGKDTQYF. For the CDR3, the DNA is TGTGCCACCAGGGGGACAGGGGGGAAAGATACGCAGTATTTT.

This clone has more than one count but fewer than ten. The chain uses TRBV19 and TRBJ2-2; TRBD1 aligns across 11 bases. V trimming: 5 bases; J trimming: 7 bases; junction bases outside the gene matches: 12. The germline V gene has CDR1 LNHDA and CDR2 SQIVND (reference sequence). This CDR3 is built from 17 residues. Here the CDR3 reads CASSPRTGGLAVGELFF. The CDR3, as DNA: TGTGCCAGTAGTCCGAGGACAGGGGGCCTTGCAGTCGGGGAGCTGTTTTTT.

The rearrangement uses TRBV29-1 and TRBJ2-7, with a weak D call TRBD2 (5 bases). The V end was cut by 6 bases, the J end by 4 bases, with 19 bases between. The CDR3 covers 14 residues. CDR1 is SQVTM and CDR2 is ANQGSEA in the germline V gene. CDR3 coding DNA: TGCAGCGTAGAACTTGGACTGTCTTATTACGAGCAGTACTTC. Its protein product is CSVELGLSYYEQYF.

The J gene is TRBJ2-3, the V gene TRBV6-5; the D gene is possibly TRBD2 (6 bases). Germline CDR1 MNHEY, CDR2 SVGAGI. This CDR3 has 14 residues. V lost 7 bases, J lost 0 bases, and 11 bases lay in between. The CDR3 loop is CASTRGYSTDTQYF. The CDR3, as DNA: TGTGCCAGCACTCGGGGGTATAGCACAGATACGCAGTATTTT.

The V and J genes are TRBV30 and TRBJ1-5; tentatively, D is TRBD1 (6 bases). The CDR3 has 16 amino acids. From germline, CDR1 is GTSNPN and CDR2 SVGIG (reference sequence). V was cut by 3 bases and J by 6 bases, with 21 bases left in between. The CDR3 DNA sequence: TGTGCCTGGAGCCTAGGGGGTCTGGGGAGTGCTCAGCCCCAGCATTTT. Translated: CAWSLGGLGSAQPQHF.

V and J are TRBV3-1 (or the pseudogene TRBV3-2) and TRBJ1-6, with D possibly TRBD1 on 5 matching bases. CDR3 size: 17 residues. CDR1 and CDR2 (germline): LGHDT, YNNKEL (reference sequence). Trimming cost V 2 bases and J 1 base, with 12 bases left between them. DNA for the CDR3: TGTGCCAGCAGCCAATTTGGTGGGGCGTCCTATAATTCACCCCTCCACTTT. Translating it yields CASSQFGGASYNSPLHF.

CDR3 DNA sequence: TGCAGAGGGATAGGGGCAAACATTCAGTACTTC. The encoded protein is CRGIGANIQYF. The V and J genes are TRBV20-1 and TRBJ2-4; tentatively, D is TRBD1 (5 bases). CDR3 size: 11 residues. Germline CDR1 DFQATT, CDR2 SNEGSKA (reference sequence).

This chain uses TRBV28 with TRBJ2-5, with 9 bases aligning to TRBD1. CDR3 size: 15 residues. The junction had 8 bases not matched to a gene; V was cut back by 6 bases and J by 3 bases. Per the germline V gene, CDR1 is MDHEN and CDR2 is SYDVKM. Here the CDR3 DNA reads TGTGCCAGCAGAGTCGGTGGGACAGGGAAAGAGACCCAGTACTTC. Residues: CASRVGGTGKETQYF.

This clone was observed at least ten times. The V and J genes are TRBV7-2 and TRBJ2-7; D is unclear. The germline V and J ends were trimmed by 2 bases and 3 bases, with 8 bases remaining between them. Germline V gene sequence: CDR1 SGHTA, CDR2 FQGNSA. The CDR3 sequence is 13 residues long. The CDR3: CASSLFVVYEQYF. The CDR3 nucleotides are TGTGCCAGCAGCTTATTTGTAGTCTACGAGCAGTACTTC.

This chain links TRBV20-1 with TRBJ1-1; D is undetermined. Germline V gene lookup returns CDR1 DFQATT and CDR2 SNEGSKA (reference sequence). The CDR3 extends over 13 amino acids. Trimming left V 3 bases short and J 4 bases short, with 12 bases between. CDR3 region: CSASSGLATEAFF. The CDR3 DNA follows: TGCAGTGCTAGTAGCGGTCTGGCCACTGAAGCTTTCTTT.

This chain uses TRBV10-3 with TRBJ2-7, with a weak D call TRBD2 (6 bases). Germline V gene data show CDR1 as ENHRY and CDR2 as SYGVKD. Trimming stripped 3 bases from V and 2 bases from J, with 14 bases between. There are 15 residues in the CDR3. This CDR3 reads CAISDGSRGAYEQYF. CDR3 coding DNA: TGTGCCATCAGTGACGGTTCGCGGGGTGCCTACGAGCAGTACTTC.

This chain uses TRBV9 with TRBJ2-7; the D gene is possibly TRBD1 (6 bases). This CDR3 has 14 residues. CDR1 and CDR2 from the germline V gene are SGDLS and YYNGEE. The V end lost 4 bases, the J end lost 1 base, and 12 bases lay between the germline ends. The CDR3 nucleotides are TGTGCCAGCAGCCCCCGCAGGGGTTCCTACGAGCAGTACTTC. This translates into CASSPRRGSYEQYF.

The V and J genes are TRBV18 and TRBJ2-7; D is ambiguous. CDR3 length: 14 residues. The V end lost 3 bases, the J end lost 2 bases, and 11 bases lay between the germline ends. Germline V CDR1 and CDR2: KGHSH, LQKENI. The CDR3 DNA sequence: TGTGCCAGCTCACCCGAGGCAGTTACCTACGAGCAGTACTTC. Translating it yields CASSPEAVTYEQYF.